This T cell receptor (beta chain) was found in a study of CD8 T cells in Susac syndrome. cDNA came from roughly 0.53 to 1 ug RNA primed by random hexamers. An immunoSEQ multiplex PCR amplified TCR beta CDR3 over 54 Vbeta and 13 Jbeta. TCRdb itself ran the immunoSEQ multiplex PCR reads through MiXCR, one entry per CDR3 protein. The repertoire consists of some 120,000 distinct CDR3 sequences, with nearly 95% occurring once and the leading ten covering less than 0.15%. Germline CDR1 and CDR2: SEHNR and FQNEAQ (reference sequence). Trimming removed 5 bases at V and 5 bases at J, with 10 bases between. The CDR3 extends over 12 amino acids. TCR beta sequencing covered blood CD8+ and CD4+ T cells. Age- and sex-matched healthy donors served as the control group. CD8+ and CD4+ T cells were negatively isolated; TEMRA cells were FACS-enriched. The sample holds one count of this clonotype.

The clonotype was recovered from a human donor in good health. Material for sequencing was CD4+ T cells from PBMCs. The V and J genes are TRBV7-9 and TRBJ2-7; a possible D gene is TRBD1 (5 bases). CDR3 in amino acids: CASSPQGDEQYF. The CDR3, as DNA: TGTGCCAGCAGCCCGCAGGGTGACGAGCAGTACTTC.